Each of the 2 T cell receptor beta chains below was sequenced from the same sample in a study of cytomegalovirus exposure and HLA in healthy donors (dated by TCRdb to about 2017). Library preparation employed the immunoSEQ multiplex PCR assay. The multiplex PCR relied on a mix of 60 forward primers for TCR Vbeta segments and 13 reverse primers for TCR Jbeta segments. Not all clones reach the TCRdb copy of this immuneACCESS table, which keeps in-frame sequences only. Checked studies attribute under half of the gap to unresolved V genes and leave the rest unexplained. The sample table records about 69,000 clones; 74% of these occur just once. Jointly, the top ten make up roughly 10% of the sample. The sample comprised PBMCs. All receptors come from a woman aged 60-70 years in good health and CMV-seropositive.

The rearrangement joins TRBV5-8 to TRBJ1-5; TRBD1 matches 9 bases. CDR3 length: 15 amino acids. Trimming removed 3 bases from V and 2 bases from J; junction bases left unmatched: 3. The germline V gene has CDR1 SGHTS and CDR2 YDEGEE. The DNA for the CDR3 is TGTGCCAGCAGCTCACGACAGGGGGGCAATCAGCCCCAGCATTTT. Protein product: CASSSRQGGNQPQHF.

With respect to this clone: The same CDR3 also results from other DNA sequences found in this sample. The V gene is TRBV5-1, the J gene TRBJ1-2, with D perhaps TRBD1 (6 bases). The CDR3 sequence is 13 residues long. The V end lost 2 bases, the J end lost 2 bases, and 7 bases lay between the germline ends. Per germline, CDR1 SGHRS and CDR2 YFSETQ. The CDR3: CASSFGQNYGYTF. The CDR3 DNA is TGCGCCAGCAGCTTTGGACAGAACTATGGCTACACCTTC.